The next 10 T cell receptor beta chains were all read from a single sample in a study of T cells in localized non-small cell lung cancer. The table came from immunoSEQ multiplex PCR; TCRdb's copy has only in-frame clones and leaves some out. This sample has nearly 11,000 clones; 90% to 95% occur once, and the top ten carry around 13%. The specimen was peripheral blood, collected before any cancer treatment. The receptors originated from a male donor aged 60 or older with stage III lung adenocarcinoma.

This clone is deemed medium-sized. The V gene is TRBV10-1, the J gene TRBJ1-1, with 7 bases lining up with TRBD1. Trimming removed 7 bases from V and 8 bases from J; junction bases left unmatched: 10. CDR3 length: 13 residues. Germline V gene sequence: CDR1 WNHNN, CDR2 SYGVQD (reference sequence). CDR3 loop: CASNRDSQQEAFF. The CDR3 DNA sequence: TGCGCCAGCAATCGGGACAGCCAACAGGAAGCTTTCTTT.

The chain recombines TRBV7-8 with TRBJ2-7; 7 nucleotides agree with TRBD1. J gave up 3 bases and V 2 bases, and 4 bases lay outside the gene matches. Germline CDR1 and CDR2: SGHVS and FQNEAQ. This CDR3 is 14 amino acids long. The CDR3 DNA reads TGTGCCAGCAGCTTAAGGACAGGCCTCTACGAGCAGTACTTC. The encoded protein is CASSLRTGLYEQYF. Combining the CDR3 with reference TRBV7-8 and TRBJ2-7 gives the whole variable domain GAGVSQSPRYKVAKRGQDVALRCDPISGHVSLFWYQQALGQGPEFLTYFQNEAQLDKSGLPSDRFFAERPEGSVSTLKIQRTQQEDSAVYLCASSLRTGLYEQYFGPGTRLTVT.

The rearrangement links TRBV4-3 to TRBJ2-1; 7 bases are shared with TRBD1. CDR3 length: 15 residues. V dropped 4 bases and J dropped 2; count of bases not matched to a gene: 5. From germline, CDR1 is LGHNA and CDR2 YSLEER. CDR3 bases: TGCGCCAGCAGCCTCGAGGGGGCTACCTACAATGAGCAGTTCTTC. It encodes CASSLEGATYNEQFF.

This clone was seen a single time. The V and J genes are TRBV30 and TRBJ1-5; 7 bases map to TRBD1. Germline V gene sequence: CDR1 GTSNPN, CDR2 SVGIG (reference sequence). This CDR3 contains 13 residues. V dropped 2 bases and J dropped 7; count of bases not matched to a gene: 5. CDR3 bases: TGTGCCTGGAGTCGACAGGGCAGCCAGCCCCAGCATTTT. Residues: CAWSRQGSQPQHF.

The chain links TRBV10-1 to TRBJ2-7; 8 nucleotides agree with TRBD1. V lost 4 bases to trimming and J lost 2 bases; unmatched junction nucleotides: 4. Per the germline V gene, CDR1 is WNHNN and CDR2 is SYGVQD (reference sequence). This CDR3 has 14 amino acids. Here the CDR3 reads CASSGQGMPYEQYF. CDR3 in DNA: TGCGCCAGCAGTGGACAGGGGATGCCCTACGAGCAGTACTTC.

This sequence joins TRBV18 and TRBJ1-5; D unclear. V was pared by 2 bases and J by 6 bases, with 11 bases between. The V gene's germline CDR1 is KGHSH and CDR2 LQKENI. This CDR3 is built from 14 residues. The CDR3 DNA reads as TGTGCCAGCTCACCAGGGAATACCCCTCAGCCCCAGCATTTT. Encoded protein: CASSPGNTPQPQHF.

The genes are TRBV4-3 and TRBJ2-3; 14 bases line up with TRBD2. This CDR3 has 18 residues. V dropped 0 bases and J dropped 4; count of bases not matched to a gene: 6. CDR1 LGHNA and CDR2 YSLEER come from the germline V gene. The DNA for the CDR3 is TGCGCCAGCAGCCAAGAGCATCCGGGACTAGCGGGAGCAGATACGCAGTATTTT. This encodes CASSQEHPGLAGADTQYF.

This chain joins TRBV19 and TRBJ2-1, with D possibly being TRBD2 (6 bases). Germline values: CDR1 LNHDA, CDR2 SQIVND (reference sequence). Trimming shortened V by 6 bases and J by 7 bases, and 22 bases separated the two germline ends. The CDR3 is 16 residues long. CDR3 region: CASSPSMAGRPNEQFF. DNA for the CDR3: TGTGCCAGTAGCCCCTCTATGGCGGGAAGGCCGAATGAGCAGTTCTTC.

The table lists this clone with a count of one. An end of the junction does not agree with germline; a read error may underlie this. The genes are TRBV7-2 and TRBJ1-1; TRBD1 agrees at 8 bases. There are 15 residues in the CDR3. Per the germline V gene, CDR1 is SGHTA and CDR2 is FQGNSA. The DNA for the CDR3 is TGTGCCAGCAGCTTAGGAACACAGGGGGGAACTGAGGCTTTCTTT. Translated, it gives CASSLGTQGGTEAFF. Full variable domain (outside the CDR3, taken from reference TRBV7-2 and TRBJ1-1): GAGVSQSPSNKVTEKGKDVELRCDPISGHTALYWYRQSLGQGLEFLIYFQGNSAPDKSGLPSDRFSAERTGGSVSTLTIQRTQQEDSAVYLCASSLGTQGGTEAFFGQGTRLTVV.

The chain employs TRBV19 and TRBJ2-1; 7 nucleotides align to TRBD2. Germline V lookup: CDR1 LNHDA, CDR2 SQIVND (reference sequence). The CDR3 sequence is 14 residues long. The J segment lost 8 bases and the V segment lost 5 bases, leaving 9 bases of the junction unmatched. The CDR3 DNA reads TGTGCCAGTAGTCTAGCGGAGCCTTATGATGAGCAGTTCTTC. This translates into CASSLAEPYDEQFF.